These 24 T cell receptor beta chains were sequenced from one sample in a study of T-cell memory formation after mild COVID-19. MiXCR, run by TCRdb on the 5' RACE reads, gives a single entry per CDR3 protein. The table records about 250,000 distinct CDR3 sequences, 16% of them present only once. The sample consisted of PBMCs or a T cell subset sorted from them (not recorded which). The source of these receptors is a man aged 18 to 35 who had mild COVID-19 (a few samples of this study predate the infection). Cell type and time point are not known.

This clonotype was seen only a few times. The chain carries TRBV20-1 and TRBJ1-6, with TRBD1 as a possible D gene (5 bases). Germline V CDR1 and CDR2: DFQATT, SNEGSKA (reference sequence). This CDR3 contains 14 residues. V was pared by 3 bases and J by 4 bases, with 10 bases between. The CDR3 DNA reads TGCAGTGCTAGGGGGCGCAGGTATAATTCACCCCTCCACTTT. Translating it yields CSARGRRYNSPLHF.

V and J are TRBV4-3 and TRBJ1-2; tentatively, D is TRBD1 (6 bases). Trimming removed 4 bases from V and 5 bases from J, with 17 bases in between. Per germline, CDR1 LGHNA and CDR2 YSLEER. The length of the CDR3 is 15 residues. Here the CDR3 DNA reads TGCGCCAGCAGCCCCCTACGGACAGCCGCTTATGGCTACACCTTC. Its translation: CASSPLRTAAYGYTF.

This clonotype was recorded a few times. V usage is TRBV10-3 and J usage is TRBJ2-3; 13 nucleotides match TRBD2. The CDR3 consists of 16 residues. V shed 6 bases, J shed 5 bases, and the junction held 8 bases outside the gene matches. Germline V gene data show CDR1 as ENHRY and CDR2 as SYGVKD. The CDR3 nucleotides read TGTGCCATCAGGGTGACTAGCGGGGGGTGGGGAGATACGCAGTATTTT. This gives the protein CAIRVTSGGWGDTQYF.

V usage is TRBV2 and J usage is TRBJ1-2; D is unclear. Trimming cost V 9 bases and J 4 bases, with 15 bases left between them. CDR1 and CDR2 from the germline V gene are SNHLY and FYNNEI. The CDR3 runs 13 residues. The CDR3 region is CARAPSGSYGYTF. The CDR3 nucleotides read TGTGCCAGGGCCCCCAGCGGCAGCTATGGCTACACCTTC.

The chain links TRBV4-3 to TRBJ1-2; 7 bases agree with TRBD1. Germline V gives CDR1 LGHNA, CDR2 YSLEER. V lost 0 bases to trimming and J lost 5 bases; unmatched junction nucleotides: 3. The CDR3 length is 14 residues. The CDR3 loop is CASSQEIQGYGYTF. CDR3 nucleotides: TGCGCCAGCAGCCAAGAAATACAGGGGTATGGCTACACCTTC.

The chain uses TRBV7-2 and TRBJ2-1; TRBD1 might be the D (6 bases). Trimming stripped 4 bases from V and 7 bases from J, with 17 bases between. Germline V gene sequence: CDR1 SGHTA, CDR2 FQGNSA. CDR3 size: 15 residues. CDR3 sequence (DNA): TGTGCCAGCAGCTCTCGACAGGCCGGACCTAATGAGCAGTTCTTC. This gives the protein CASSSRQAGPNEQFF.

The chain uses TRBV3-1 and TRBJ1-1; D is uncertain. Germline loops: CDR1 LGHDT, CDR2 YNNKEL (reference sequence). This CDR3 is 14 amino acids long. V was cut by 2 bases and J by 2 bases, with 9 bases left in between. The CDR3 is CASSQRNLNTEAFF. As DNA, the CDR3 is TGTGCCAGCAGCCAAAGAAACTTAAACACTGAAGCTTTCTTT.

The genes are TRBV20-1 and TRBJ2-5; TRBD2 aligns across 11 bases. CDR1 is DFQATT and CDR2 is SNEGSKA in the germline V gene (reference sequence). V was pared by 3 bases and J by 5 bases, with 14 bases of the junction left unmatched. The CDR3 contains 17 residues. CDR3 loop: CSARPLAGGPVGETQYF. The CDR3 nucleotides read TGCAGTGCTAGGCCCCTAGCGGGGGGCCCCGTCGGGGAGACCCAGTACTTC.

This clonotype was counted at least ten times. The gene calls are TRBV6-5 and TRBJ2-1, with a weak D call TRBD2 (5 bases). The CDR3 loop spans 14 amino acids. Germline CDR1 is MNHEY and CDR2 is SVGAGI. Trimming left V 6 bases short and J 5 bases short, with 14 bases between. CDR3 DNA sequence: TGTGCCAGCAGGAGGGTGACCGTTGACAATGAGCAGTTCTTC. Translation: CASRRVTVDNEQFF.

A few counts support this clonotype. The V gene is TRBV3-1, the J gene TRBJ2-1, with D tentatively TRBD1 (5 bases). V was trimmed by 1 base and J by 7 bases, leaving 14 bases between them. In germline, CDR1 is LGHDT, CDR2 YNNKEL (reference sequence). The CDR3 spans 15 residues. CDR3 in DNA: TGTGCCAGCAGCCAAGGGACAAACTTTGAGAATGAGCAGTTCTTC. This codes for CASSQGTNFENEQFF.

This chain uses TRBV10-3 with TRBJ1-1; D is possibly TRBD1 (6 bases). CDR1 is ENHRY, CDR2 SYGVKD, per germline. The CDR3 is 12 residues long. V was shortened by 5 bases and J by 5 bases, with 9 bases between the two germline ends. The CDR3 nucleotides are TGTGCCATCAGTAACCAGGGGACTGAAGCTTTCTTT. This encodes CAISNQGTEAFF.

CDR3 sequence reads: CASSPGHNEQYF. The CDR3 DNA follows: TGTGCCAGCAGCCCCGGCCATAACGAGCAGTACTTC. The chain couples TRBV7-9 to TRBJ2-7, with D unclear. Trimming left V 5 bases short and J 5 bases short, with 10 bases between. The CDR3 has 12 residues. Germline-derived CDR1 and CDR2 are SEHNR and FQNEAQ (reference sequence). The variable domain in full, with the rest retrieved from reference TRBV7-9 and TRBJ2-7, is DTGVSQNPRHKITKRGQNVTFRCDPISEHNRLYWYRQTLGQGPEFLTYFQNEAQLEKSRLLSDRFSAERPKGSFSTLEIQRTEQGDSAMYLCASSPGHNEQYFGPGTRLTVT.

This clonotype appeared once. This chain joins TRBV12-3 or TRBV12-4 and TRBJ1-1; D possibly corresponds to TRBD1 (6 bases). The CDR3 totals 15 residues. V lost 10 bases and J 1 base, leaving 19 bases between the germline ends. The CDR3 loop reads CATRAVGTPNTEAFF. Here the CDR3 DNA reads TGTGCCACCAGAGCGGTGGGGACACCGAACACTGAAGCTTTCTTT.

This clonotype was seen a few times. The chain uses TRBV7-2 and TRBJ2-7; 7 nucleotides agree with TRBD1. The trim removed 5 bases at V and 3 bases at J, leaving 4 bases unmatched. CDR1 is SGHTA, CDR2 FQGNSA, per germline. The CDR3 is 13 amino acids. CDR3 residues: CASSPHRGYEQYF. CDR3 in DNA: TGTGCCAGCAGCCCCCACAGGGGCTACGAGCAGTACTTC.

There are a few counts of this clonotype. This chain uses TRBV7-2 with TRBJ1-3, with a weak D call TRBD1 (5 bases). The length of the CDR3 is 18 residues. Germline CDR1 SGHTA, CDR2 FQGNSA. V lost 0 bases and J lost 0, with 15 bases in between. This CDR3 reads CASSLAQPGPASGNTIYF. The CDR3 region has the DNA TGTGCCAGCAGCTTAGCGCAACCGGGACCGGCCTCTGGAAACACCATATATTTT. Variable domain in full (rest from reference TRBV7-2 and TRBJ1-3): GAGVSQSPSNKVTEKGKDVELRCDPISGHTALYWYRQSLGQGLEFLIYFQGNSAPDKSGLPSDRFSAERTGGSVSTLTIQRTQQEDSAVYLCASSLAQPGPASGNTIYFGEGSWLTVV.

The rearrangement links TRBV30 to TRBJ1-5, with D maybe TRBD1 (6 bases). Trimming shortened V by 0 bases and J by 7 bases, and 10 bases separated the two germline ends. Per germline, CDR1 GTSNPN and CDR2 SVGIG (reference sequence). The CDR3 is made up of 13 amino acids. CDR3 loop: CAWSVQGSQPQHF. CDR3 DNA: TGTGCCTGGAGTGTACAGGGTAGCCAGCCCCAGCATTTT.

The V and J genes are TRBV5-1 and TRBJ2-3, with D possibly being TRBD1 or TRBD2 (5 bases each). Germline V gene lookup returns CDR1 SGHRS and CDR2 YFSETQ. The V end lost 6 bases, the J end lost 5 bases, and 13 bases lay between the germline ends. The CDR3 has 13 residues. CDR3 sequence (DNA): TGCGCCAGCACTCGGGGCTTACAAGATACGCAGTATTTT. Translation: CASTRGLQDTQYF.

The chain couples TRBV4-3 to TRBJ1-2; no clear D. Germline V lookup: CDR1 LGHNA, CDR2 YSLEER. The CDR3 runs to 13 residues. Trimming removed 1 base from V and 7 bases from J, with 10 bases in between. CDR3 sequence: CASSQGDGAGYTF. In DNA, the CDR3 is TGCGCCAGCAGCCAAGGGGATGGAGCTGGCTACACCTTC.

This clonotype appeared a few times. V is TRBV29-1 and J is TRBJ2-3; D is unclear. CDR1 and CDR2 (germline): SQVTM, ANQGSEA. V lost 7 bases and J lost 4, with 15 bases in between. The CDR3 has 13 amino acids. The CDR3 DNA is TGCAGCGCGAAACCGGTAGGCCCAGATACGCAGTATTTT. Translating it yields CSAKPVGPDTQYF.

This clonotype was recorded only once. The chain combines TRBV15 with TRBJ2-5; D gene ambiguous. V shed 0 bases and J shed 2 bases, with 10 bases lying between them. This CDR3 region has 15 residues. CDR1 is LNHNV, CDR2 YYDKDF, per germline (reference sequence). The DNA for the CDR3 is TGTGCCACCAGCAGAGACCGGACGGAACAAGAGACCCAGTACTTC. Amino acids: CATSRDRTEQETQYF.

In DNA, the CDR3 is TGTGCTAGTGGTTCGACCTCTGAGGAGAGAGCGGTCGGCTACACCTTC. Amino acids: CASGSTSEERAVGYTF. This rearrangement joins TRBV12-5 to TRBJ1-2, with D unclear. Germline V gives CDR1 LGHNT, CDR2 FRNRAP. There are 16 residues in the CDR3. Trimming left V 4 bases short and J 8 bases short, with 23 bases between.

This clonotype was seen ten or more times. The chain combines TRBV5-5 with TRBJ1-3; weak D call: TRBD1 (5 bases). The CDR3 covers 15 residues. Trimming took off 4 bases at V and 0 bases at J, with 11 bases between the two ends. Germline V gene sequence: CDR1 SGHKS, CDR2 YYEKEE (reference sequence). The CDR3 sequence: CASSQTGNSGNTIYF. CDR3 in DNA: TGTGCCAGCAGCCAAACAGGAAACTCTGGAAACACCATATATTTT.

This clonotype appeared once. The V and J genes are TRBV2 and TRBJ2-1; 7 nucleotides line up with TRBD1. This CDR3 spans 13 amino acids. V dropped 1 base and J dropped 7; count of bases not matched to a gene: 1. From germline, CDR1 is SNHLY and CDR2 FYNNEI. The CDR3 DNA follows: TGTGCCAGCAGTGAAGACAGGGGAAATGAGCAGTTCTTC. Encoded protein: CASSEDRGNEQFF.

This clonotype was seen a single time. This CDR3 is missing its conserved last phenylalanine or tryptophan, likely due to a read error. This rearrangement joins TRBV2 to TRBJ1-1; TRBD1 might be the D (5 bases). This CDR3 region has 13 residues. Germline CDR1 reads SNHLY; CDR2 reads FYNNEI. Trimming removed 8 bases at V and 2 bases at J, with 12 bases between. The CDR3 protein is CASSGRTNTEAFL. As DNA, the CDR3 is TGTGCCAGCTCGGGACGGACCAACACTGAAGCTTTCTTG.